This T cell receptor beta chain was retrieved from a study of a mutant IDH1 vaccine in newly diagnosed glioma. As for the study in general: Eight vaccinations reached patients in weeks 1, 3, 5, 7, 11, 15, 19 and 23. In some groups vaccination began 4-6 weeks post-radiotherapy; others received it with temozolomide.

Time point reported: week 5, during vaccination. It was 300 ug of mutant IDH1 20-mer peptide that made up each vaccine dose, given with topical imiquimod. The method was immunoSEQ multiplex PCR; TCRdb's version includes in-frame clones alone and lacks a portion of them. This repertoire shows around 78,000 clones, 90% to 95% found once; its top ten account for just over 0.55%. The trim removed 5 bases at V and 7 bases at J, leaving 12 bases unmatched. Germline-derived CDR1 and CDR2 are SGHAT and FQNNGV. The CDR3 is 16 residues long. This clone was seen just once. Antigen: not known. Source: PBMCs, taken from a glioma patient whose treatment included an IDH1 peptide vaccine. The chain recombines TRBV11-2 with TRBJ2-7; 12 bases are shared with TRBD2. The origin of this receptor is a woman aged 45-65 years with glioma. CDR3 bases: TGTGCCAGCAGCCCTAGGCGGCTAGCGGGAGGGATGGAGCAGTACTTC. Protein sequence: CASSPRRLAGGMEQYF. The complete variable domain, with remaining parts taken from reference TRBV11-2 and TRBJ2-7, reads EAGVAQSPRYKIIEKRQSVAFWCNPISGHATLYWYQQILGQGPKLLIQFQNNGVVDDSQLPKDRFSAERLKGVDSTLKIQPAKLEDSAVYLCASSPRRLAGGMEQYFGPGTRLTVT.